What follows is one T cell receptor (beta chain) and its context. Its matching antigen is unknown. These data originate in a study of early T cells in non-severe SARS-CoV-2 infection. Study information: Bulk RNA taken from unsorted whole blood was sequenced, leaving chains unpaired.

The length of the CDR3 is 15 residues. Germline V gene sequence: CDR1 MDHEN, CDR2 SYDVKM. With 5 bases clipped from V and 6 bases from J, the junction kept 10 bases outside the gene matches. Study-level results: VDJdb matching skewed toward anti-spike CD8 responses, missing private and CD4 specificities.

TCRdb used MiXCR to reprocess the 5' RACE reads, holding one entry per CDR3 protein. The sample yields about 99,000 distinct CDR3 sequences, roughly 17% seen once. The V and J genes are TRBV28 and TRBJ2-7; TRBD1 matches 10 bases. Sequencing was done on a sample of whole blood. The sequence was obtained from an adult who was a healthcare worker with PCR-confirmed SARS-CoV-2 infection or an uninfected control (not recorded which). CDR3 nucleotide sequence: TGTGCCAGCAGTCCGAGGGACAGGGGATTCCTCGAGCAGTACTTC. Its protein product is CASSPRDRGFLEQYF.